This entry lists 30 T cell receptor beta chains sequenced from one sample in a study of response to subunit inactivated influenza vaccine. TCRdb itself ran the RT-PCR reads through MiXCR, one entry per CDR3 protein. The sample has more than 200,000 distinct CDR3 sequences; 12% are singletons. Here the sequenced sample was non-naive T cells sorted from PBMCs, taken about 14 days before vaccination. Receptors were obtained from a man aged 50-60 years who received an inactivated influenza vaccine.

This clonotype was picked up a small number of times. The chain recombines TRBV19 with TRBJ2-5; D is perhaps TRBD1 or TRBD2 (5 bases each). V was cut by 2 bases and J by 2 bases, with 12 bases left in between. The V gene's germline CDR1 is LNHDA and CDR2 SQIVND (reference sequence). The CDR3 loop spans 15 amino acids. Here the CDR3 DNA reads TGTGCCAGTAGTATATGGGACGGAGGACAAGAGACCCAGTACTTC. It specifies CASSIWDGGQETQYF.

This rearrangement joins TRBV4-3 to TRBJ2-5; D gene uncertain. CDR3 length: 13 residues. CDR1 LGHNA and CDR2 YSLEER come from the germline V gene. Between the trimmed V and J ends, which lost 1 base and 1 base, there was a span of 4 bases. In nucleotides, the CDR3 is TGCGCCAGCAGCCAAGCGACCCAAGAGACCCAGTACTTC. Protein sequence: CASSQATQETQYF.

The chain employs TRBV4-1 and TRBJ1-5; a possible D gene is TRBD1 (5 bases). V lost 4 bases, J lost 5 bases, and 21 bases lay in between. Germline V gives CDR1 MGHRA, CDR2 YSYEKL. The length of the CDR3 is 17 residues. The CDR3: CASSPTRRQRLYQPQHF. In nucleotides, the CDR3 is TGCGCCAGCAGCCCTACCAGGAGACAGCGCCTCTATCAGCCCCAGCATTTT.

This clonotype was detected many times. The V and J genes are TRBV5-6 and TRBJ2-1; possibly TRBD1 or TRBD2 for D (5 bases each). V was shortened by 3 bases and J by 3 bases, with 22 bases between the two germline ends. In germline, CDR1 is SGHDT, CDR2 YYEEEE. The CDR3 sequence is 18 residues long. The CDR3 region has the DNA TGTGCCAGCAGCTGGGGGTCGCGGAAGAACTATGACTACAATGAGCAGTTCTTC. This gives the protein CASSWGSRKNYDYNEQFF.

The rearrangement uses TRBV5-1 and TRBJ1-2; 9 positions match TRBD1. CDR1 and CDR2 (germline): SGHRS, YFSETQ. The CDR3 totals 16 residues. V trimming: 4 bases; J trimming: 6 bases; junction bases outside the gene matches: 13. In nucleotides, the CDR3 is TGCGCCAGCAGCGCGGGAAACACAGGGGGCGCGGATGGCTACACCTTC. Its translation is CASSAGNTGGADGYTF.

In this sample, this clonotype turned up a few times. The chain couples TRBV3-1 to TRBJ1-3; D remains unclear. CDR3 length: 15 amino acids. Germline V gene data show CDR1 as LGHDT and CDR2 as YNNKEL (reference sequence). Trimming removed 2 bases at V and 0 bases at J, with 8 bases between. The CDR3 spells CASSQWLSSGNTIYF. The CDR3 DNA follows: TGTGCCAGCAGCCAATGGCTTAGCTCTGGAAACACCATATATTTT.

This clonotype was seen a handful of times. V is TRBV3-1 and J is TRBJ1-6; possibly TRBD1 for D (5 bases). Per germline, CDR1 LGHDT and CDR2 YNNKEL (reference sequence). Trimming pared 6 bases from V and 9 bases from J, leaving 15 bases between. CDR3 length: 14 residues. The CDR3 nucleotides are TGTGCCAGCAGTCTCGGGGCTAGGGGTTCACCCCTCCACTTT. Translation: CASSLGARGSPLHF.

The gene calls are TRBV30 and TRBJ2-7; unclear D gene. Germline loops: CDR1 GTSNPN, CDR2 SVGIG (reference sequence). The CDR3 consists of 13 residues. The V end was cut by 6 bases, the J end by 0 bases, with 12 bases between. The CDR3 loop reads CACNIWGSYEQYF. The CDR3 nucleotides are TGTGCCTGCAACATTTGGGGCTCCTACGAGCAGTACTTC.

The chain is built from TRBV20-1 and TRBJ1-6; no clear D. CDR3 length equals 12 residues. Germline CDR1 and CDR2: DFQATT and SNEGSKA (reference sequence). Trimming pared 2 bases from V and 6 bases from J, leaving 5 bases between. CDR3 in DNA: TGCAGTGCTAGACAGACTAATTCACCCCTCCACTTT. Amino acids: CSARQTNSPLHF.

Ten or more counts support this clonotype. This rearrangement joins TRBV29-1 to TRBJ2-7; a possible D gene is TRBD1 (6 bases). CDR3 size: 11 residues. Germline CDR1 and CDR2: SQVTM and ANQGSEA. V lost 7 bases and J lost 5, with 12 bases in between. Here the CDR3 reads CSAGTTDEQYF. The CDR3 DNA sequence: TGCAGCGCTGGGACAACGGACGAGCAGTACTTC.

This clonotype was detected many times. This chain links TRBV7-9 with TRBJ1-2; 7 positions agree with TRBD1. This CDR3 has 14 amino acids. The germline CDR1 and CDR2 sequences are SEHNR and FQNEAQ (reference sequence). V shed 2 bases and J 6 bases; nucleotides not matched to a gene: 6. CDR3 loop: CASSLQSGGDGYTF. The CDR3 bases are TGTGCCAGCAGCTTACAATCAGGGGGGGATGGCTACACCTTC.

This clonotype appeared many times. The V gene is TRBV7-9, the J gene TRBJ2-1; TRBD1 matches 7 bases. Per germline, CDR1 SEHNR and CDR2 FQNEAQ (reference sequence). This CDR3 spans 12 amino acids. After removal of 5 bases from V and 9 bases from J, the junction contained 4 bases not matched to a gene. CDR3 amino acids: CASSRQGPEQFF. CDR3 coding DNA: TGTGCCAGCAGCCGACAGGGACCTGAGCAGTTCTTC.

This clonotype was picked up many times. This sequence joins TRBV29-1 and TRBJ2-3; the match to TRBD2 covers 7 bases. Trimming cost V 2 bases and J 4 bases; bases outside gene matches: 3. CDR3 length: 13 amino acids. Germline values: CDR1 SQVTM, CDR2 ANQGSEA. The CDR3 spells CSVEQGGADTQYF. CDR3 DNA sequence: TGCAGCGTTGAACAGGGAGGGGCAGATACGCAGTATTTT.

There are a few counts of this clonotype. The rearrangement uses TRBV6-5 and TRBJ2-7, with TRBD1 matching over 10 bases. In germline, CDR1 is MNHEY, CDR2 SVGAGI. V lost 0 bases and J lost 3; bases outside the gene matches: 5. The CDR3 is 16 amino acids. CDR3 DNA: TGTGCCAGCAGTTACTCCCGGACAGGGGGGAACTACGAGCAGTACTTC. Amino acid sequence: CASSYSRTGGNYEQYF.

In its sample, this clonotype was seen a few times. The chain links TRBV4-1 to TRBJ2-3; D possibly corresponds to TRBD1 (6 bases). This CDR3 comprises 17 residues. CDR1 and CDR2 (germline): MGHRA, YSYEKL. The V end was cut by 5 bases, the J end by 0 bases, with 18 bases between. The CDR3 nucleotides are TGCGCCAGCAGCAAATTCATAGGACAGCCTAGCACAGATACGCAGTATTTT. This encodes CASSKFIGQPSTDTQYF.

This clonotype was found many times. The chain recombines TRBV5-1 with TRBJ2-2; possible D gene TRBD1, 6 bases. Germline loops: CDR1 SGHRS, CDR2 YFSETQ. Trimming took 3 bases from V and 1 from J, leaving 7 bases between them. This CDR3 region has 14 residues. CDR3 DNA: TGCGCCAGCAGCTGGGGACAGAACACCGGGGAGCTGTTTTTT. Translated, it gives CASSWGQNTGELFF.

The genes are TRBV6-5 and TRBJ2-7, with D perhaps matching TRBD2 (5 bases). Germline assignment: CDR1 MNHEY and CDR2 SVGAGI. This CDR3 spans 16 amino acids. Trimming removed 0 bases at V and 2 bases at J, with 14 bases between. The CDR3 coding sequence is TGTGCCAGCAGTTACTCGATGCGGGTACGGGCCTACGAGCAGTACTTC. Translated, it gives CASSYSMRVRAYEQYF.

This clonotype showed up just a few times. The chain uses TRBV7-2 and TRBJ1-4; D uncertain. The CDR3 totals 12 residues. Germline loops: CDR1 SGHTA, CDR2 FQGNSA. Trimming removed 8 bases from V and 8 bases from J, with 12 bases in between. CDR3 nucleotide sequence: TGTGCCAGCTTAGAGCTGAACGAAAAACTGTTTTTT. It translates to CASLELNEKLFF.

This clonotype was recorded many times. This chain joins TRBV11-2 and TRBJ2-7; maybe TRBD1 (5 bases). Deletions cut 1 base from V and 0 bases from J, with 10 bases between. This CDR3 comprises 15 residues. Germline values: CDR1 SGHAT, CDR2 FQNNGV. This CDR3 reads CASSLGQRSSYEQYF. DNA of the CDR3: TGTGCCAGCAGCTTAGGACAGAGGAGCTCCTACGAGCAGTACTTC.

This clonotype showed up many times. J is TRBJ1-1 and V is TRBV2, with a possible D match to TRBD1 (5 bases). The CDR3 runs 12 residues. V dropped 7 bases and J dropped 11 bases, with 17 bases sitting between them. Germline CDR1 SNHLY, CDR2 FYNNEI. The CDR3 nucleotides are TGTGCCAGCACCTCCCAGGGAGCTTGGGCTTTCTTT. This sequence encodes CASTSQGAWAFF.

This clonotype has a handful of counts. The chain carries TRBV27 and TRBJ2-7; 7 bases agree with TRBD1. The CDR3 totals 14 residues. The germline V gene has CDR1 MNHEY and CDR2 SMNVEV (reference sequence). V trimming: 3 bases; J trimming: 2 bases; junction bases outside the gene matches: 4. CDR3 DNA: TGTGCCAGCAGTTTCCGACAGGGAACCTACGAGCAGTACTTC. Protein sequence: CASSFRQGTYEQYF.

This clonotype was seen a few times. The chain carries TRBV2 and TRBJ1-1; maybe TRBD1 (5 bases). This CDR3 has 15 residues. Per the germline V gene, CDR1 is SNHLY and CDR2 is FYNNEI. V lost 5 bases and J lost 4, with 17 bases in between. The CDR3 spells CASSMAGRGTTEAFF. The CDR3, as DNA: TGTGCCAGCAGTATGGCAGGGAGGGGTACCACTGAAGCTTTCTTT.

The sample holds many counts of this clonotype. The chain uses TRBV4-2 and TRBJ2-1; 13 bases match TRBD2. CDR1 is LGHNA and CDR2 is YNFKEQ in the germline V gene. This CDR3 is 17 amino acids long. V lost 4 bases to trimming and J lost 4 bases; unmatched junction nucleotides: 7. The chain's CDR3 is CASSPWTSGGQYNEQFF. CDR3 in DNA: TGTGCCAGCAGCCCCTGGACTAGCGGGGGCCAGTACAATGAGCAGTTCTTC.

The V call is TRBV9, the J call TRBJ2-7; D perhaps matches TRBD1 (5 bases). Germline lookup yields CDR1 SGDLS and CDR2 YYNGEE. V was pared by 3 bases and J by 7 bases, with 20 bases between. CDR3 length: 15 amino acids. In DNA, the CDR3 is TGTGCCAGCAGCGCCCAGGGCTACGTAAATGAGGAGCAGTACTTC. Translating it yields CASSAQGYVNEEQYF.

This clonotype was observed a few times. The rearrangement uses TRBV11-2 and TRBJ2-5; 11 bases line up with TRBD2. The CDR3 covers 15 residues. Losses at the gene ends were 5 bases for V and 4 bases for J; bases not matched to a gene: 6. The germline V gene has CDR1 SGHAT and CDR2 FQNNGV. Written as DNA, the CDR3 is TGTGCCAGCAGCCGGATTAGCGGGGGGGGAGAGACCCAGTACTTC. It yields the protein CASSRISGGGETQYF. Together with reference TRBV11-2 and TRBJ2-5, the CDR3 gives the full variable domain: EAGVAQSPRYKIIEKRQSVAFWCNPISGHATLYWYQQILGQGPKLLIQFQNNGVVDDSQLPKDRFSAERLKGVDSTLKIQPAKLEDSAVYLCASSRISGGGETQYFGPGTRLLVL.

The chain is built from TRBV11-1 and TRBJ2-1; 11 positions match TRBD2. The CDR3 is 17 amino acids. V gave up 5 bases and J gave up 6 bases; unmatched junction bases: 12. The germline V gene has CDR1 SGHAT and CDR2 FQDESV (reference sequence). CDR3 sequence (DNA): TGTGCCAGCAGCGGCCAAGGACTAGCGGGCCACCTCAATGAGCAGTTCTTC. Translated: CASSGQGLAGHLNEQFF.

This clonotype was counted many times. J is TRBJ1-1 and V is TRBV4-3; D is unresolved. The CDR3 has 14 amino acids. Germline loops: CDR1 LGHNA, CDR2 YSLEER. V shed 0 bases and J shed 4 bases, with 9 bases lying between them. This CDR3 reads CASSQERGFTEAFF. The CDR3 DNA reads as TGCGCCAGCAGCCAAGAGCGAGGGTTCACTGAAGCTTTCTTT.

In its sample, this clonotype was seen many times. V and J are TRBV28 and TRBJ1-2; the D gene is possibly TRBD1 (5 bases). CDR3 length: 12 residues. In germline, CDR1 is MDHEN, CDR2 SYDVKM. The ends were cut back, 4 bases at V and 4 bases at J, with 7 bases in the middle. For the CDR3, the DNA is TGTGCCAGCAGTTCCCAGGGCTATGGCTACACCTTC. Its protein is CASSSQGYGYTF.

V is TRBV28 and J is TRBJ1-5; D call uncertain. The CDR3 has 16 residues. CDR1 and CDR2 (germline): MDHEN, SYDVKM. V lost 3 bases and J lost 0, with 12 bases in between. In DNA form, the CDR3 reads TGTGCCAGCAGTTTGTTCCGGAGATATAGCAATCAGCCCCAGCATTTT. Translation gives CASSLFRRYSNQPQHF.

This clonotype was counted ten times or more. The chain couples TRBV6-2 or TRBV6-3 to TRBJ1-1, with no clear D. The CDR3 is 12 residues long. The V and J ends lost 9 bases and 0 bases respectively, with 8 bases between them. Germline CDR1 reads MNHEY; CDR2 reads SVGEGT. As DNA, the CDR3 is TGTGCCAGTATAGGTATGAACACTGAAGCTTTCTTT. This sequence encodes CASIGMNTEAFF.